A single T cell receptor (beta chain) is shown here with its context. The data derive from a study of blood T cell repertoires in COVID-19. Study in general: Sites in the United States, Italy and Spain provided acute and convalescent COVID-19 samples.

The V and J ends lost 0 bases and 2 bases, in that order; junction bases with no gene match: 2. The CDR3 totals 15 residues. Germline V gene lookup returns CDR1 SNHLY and CDR2 FYNNEI. The data were produced by immunoSEQ multiplex PCR, yet TCRdb's version contains in-frame clones alone and is incomplete. The repertoire consists of some 190,000 clones, with approximately 80% occurring once and the leading ten covering under 10%. The chain uses TRBV2 and TRBJ2-7, with 9 bases lining up with TRBD2. The TCR originated in an elderly woman with COVID-19, enrolled during active disease. The sequenced material came from peripheral blood. The CDR3 DNA is TGTGCCAGCAGTGAAGCAGCGGGAGGACCCTACGAGCAGTACTTC. It translates to CASSEAAGGPYEQYF.